This is a list of T cell receptor beta chains from one sample in a study of blood T cell repertoires in COVID-19. Sequenced by immunoSEQ multiplex PCR; TCRdb stores in-frame clones only, minus some. This sample yields 65,000 to 75,000 clones, of which roughly nine tenths are seen a single time; 4.4% belongs to the top ten. Material: peripheral blood. Receptors were obtained from a man aged 50 to 59 with active COVID-19. Each CDR3 is given with its conserved first and last residue. D genes are given only for firm matches. Where a row states a size, it is once, few, many or the class of an expanded clone; other rows omit it.

v_call	d_call	j_call	clone_size	cdr3_aa	cdr3_nt
TRBV4-3	NA	TRBJ1-4	NA	CASSLDRTNEKLFF	TGCGCCAGCAGCCTTGACAGAACTAATGAAAAACTGTTTTTT
TRBV6-1	NA	TRBJ1-5	once	CASSEMAGYSNQPQHF	TGTGCCAGCAGTGAAATGGCAGGGTATAGCAATCAGCCCCAGCATTTT
TRBV11-2	TRBD1	TRBJ2-1	NA	CASSRDRGDEQFF	TGTGCCAGCAGCCGAGACAGGGGCGATGAGCAGTTCTTC
TRBV2	TRBD1	TRBJ1-1	NA	CASTRDRGRNTEAFF	TGTGCCAGCACTCGGGACAGGGGGAGGAACACTGAAGCTTTCTTT
TRBV9	TRBD1	TRBJ2-5	NA	CASSPQDRGRSYF	TGTGCCAGCAGCCCCCAGGACAGGGGACGGTCGTACTTC
TRBV7-9	TRBD1	TRBJ2-7	NA	CASSSRGPYEQYF	TGTGCCAGCAGCTCGAGGGGGCCCTACGAGCAGTACTTC
TRBV10-3	TRBD1	TRBJ1-1	NA	CAIRQGQNTEAFF	TGTGCCATCAGACAGGGGCAAAACACTGAAGCTTTCTTT
TRBV28	NA	TRBJ1-5	once	CASSSQQGRNQPQHF	TGTGCCAGCAGTTCCCAACAGGGACGCAATCAGCCCCAGCATTTT
TRBV4-1	TRBD1	TRBJ1-1	NA	CASSLEQGAEAFF	TGCGCCAGCAGTCTAGAACAGGGGGCGGAGGCTTTCTTT
TRBV29-1	NA	TRBJ2-1	NA	CSVAGNEQFF	TGCAGCGTTGCGGGTAATGAGCAGTTCTTC